This entry is about one TCR beta chain. The antigen is not known. Trimming took off 0 bases at V and 1 base at J, with 0 bases between the two ends. This CDR3 is 13 amino acids long. Germline loops: CDR1 ENHRY, CDR2 SYGVKD. These data come from a study of a mutant IDH1 vaccine in newly diagnosed glioma. The wider study: The earlier regimen, radiotherapy, temozolomide, or both, was most often both.

The table came from immunoSEQ multiplex PCR; TCRdb's copy has only in-frame clones and leaves some out. The sample lists about 98,000 clones; 85% to 90% were seen once. Time point described: baseline, week 1 (first vaccination visit). The treatment is: pre-vaccination baseline after standard-of-care therapy. Each tumor in the donors was a new WHO grade 3 or 4 astrocytoma, IDH1-mutant and ATRX-lost. Study observations and caveats: Whatever changes occurred in top peripheral T cell clonotypes seemed unrelated to pseudoprogression. Overall, around 94% of patients had vaccine-induced immune responses.

This TCR was sampled from a woman in her forties or fifties with glioma. The chain joins TRBV10-3 to TRBJ2-2, with D uncertain. The sample here was PBMCs, taken from a glioma patient treated with radiotherapy, temozolomide or both. CDR3 nucleotides: TGTGCCATCAGTGAGTCGAACACCGGGGAGCTGTTTTTT. Translated, it gives CAISESNTGELFF.